The rows below give T cell receptor beta chains drawn from one sample of a study of blood T cell repertoires in COVID-19. The table came from immunoSEQ multiplex PCR; TCRdb's copy has only in-frame clones and leaves some out. This sample has 230,000 or so clones, with 88% found just once. Sequenced: PBMCs or T cells enriched from blood (not recorded which). The receptors were gathered from a middle-aged woman with acute COVID-19. Each CDR3 is given with its conserved first and last residue. A D gene is named only where the DNA matches it firmly. The listing skips clone size in some rows; elsewhere it reads once, few, many or a size class.

v_gene: TRBV5-4
j_gene: TRBJ2-5
abundance: .
d_gene: .
CDR3nt: TGTGCCAGCAGCGCCCCCCCAGGGGAGACCCAGTACTTC
CDR3aa: CASSAPPGETQYF

v_gene: TRBV15
j_gene: TRBJ2-1
abundance: .
d_gene: .
CDR3nt: TGTGCCACCAGCAGACAGACAGGTAGTGGCAATGAGCAGTTCTTC
CDR3aa: CATSRQTGSGNEQFF

v_gene: TRBV5-5
j_gene: TRBJ2-3
abundance: .
d_gene: TRBD1
CDR3nt: TGTGCCAGCAGCTACTACAGGGGAGATACGCAGTATTTT
CDR3aa: CASSYYRGDTQYF

v_gene: TRBV19
j_gene: TRBJ2-3
abundance: .
d_gene: TRBD2
CDR3nt: TGTGCCAGTACCAAACCGGGACTAGCGGGAGGTGTGGGAGATACGCAGTATTTT
CDR3aa: CASTKPGLAGGVGDTQYF

v_gene: TRBV12-3/TRBV12-4
j_gene: TRBJ1-2
abundance: .
d_gene: .
CDR3nt: TGTGCCGGGGGGGTTCAAGCTAACTATGGCTACACCTTC
CDR3aa: CAGGVQANYGYTF

v_gene: TRBV5-5
j_gene: TRBJ1-1
abundance: .
d_gene: TRBD1
CDR3nt: TGTGCCAGCACCCTGGACAGGGCAACTGAAGCTTTCTTT
CDR3aa: CASTLDRATEAFF

v_gene: TRBV5-1
j_gene: TRBJ2-7
abundance: .
d_gene: TRBD1
CDR3nt: TGCGCCAGCTCGGGACAGGGATCCTACGAGCAGTACTTC
CDR3aa: CASSGQGSYEQYF

v_gene: TRBV3-1/TRBV3-2
j_gene: TRBJ2-6
abundance: few
d_gene: TRBD1
CDR3nt: TGTGCCAGCAGCCAGCACCCGGGACAGAGCTCTGGGGCCAACGTCCTGACTTTC
CDR3aa: CASSQHPGQSSGANVLTF

v_gene: TRBV19
j_gene: TRBJ2-5
abundance: .
d_gene: TRBD1
CDR3nt: TGTGCCAGTAGAAGGAGACAGGGCCAAGAGACCCAGTACTTC
CDR3aa: CASRRRQGQETQYF

v_gene: TRBV12-3/TRBV12-4
j_gene: TRBJ1-2
abundance: .
d_gene: .
CDR3nt: TGTGCCAGCAGTTCAGAATTATTCTATGGCTACACCTTC
CDR3aa: CASSSELFYGYTF

v_gene: TRBV5-5
j_gene: TRBJ1-2
abundance: .
d_gene: .
CDR3nt: TGTGCCAGCAGCTTTAAAGACAGGTCTAACTATGGCTACACTTTC
CDR3aa: CASSFKDRSNYGYTF

v_gene: TRBV5-6
j_gene: TRBJ2-2
abundance: .
d_gene: .
CDR3nt: TGTGCCAGCAGTCAACCGGGGGTCCCCGGGGAGCTGTTTTTT
CDR3aa: CASSQPGVPGELFF

v_gene: TRBV5-4
j_gene: TRBJ2-2
abundance: once
d_gene: TRBD2
CDR3nt: TGTGCCAGCAGCCCGGGACTAAAGATGCCCGGGGAGCTGTTTTTT
CDR3aa: CASSPGLKMPGELFF

v_gene: TRBV5-6
j_gene: TRBJ2-3
abundance: many
d_gene: TRBD2
CDR3nt: TGTGCCAGCAGCTTGGGCGGCGGGAGTAAGACAGATACGCAGTATTTT
CDR3aa: CASSLGGGSKTDTQYF

v_gene: TRBV4-3
j_gene: TRBJ1-5
abundance: .
d_gene: .
CDR3nt: TGCGCCAGCAGCCAAGATCTGTTGGGCCAGCCCCAGCATTTT
CDR3aa: CASSQDLLGQPQHF

v_gene: TRBV27
j_gene: TRBJ1-1
abundance: .
d_gene: TRBD1
CDR3nt: TGTGCCAGCACTTTGAGACAGGGGGCTGAAGCTTTCTTT
CDR3aa: CASTLRQGAEAFF

v_gene: TRBV19
j_gene: TRBJ2-5
abundance: .
d_gene: .
CDR3nt: TGTGCCAGTAGGCCCCTCGAACGGGGAAACCAAGAGACCCAGTACTTC
CDR3aa: CASRPLERGNQETQYF

v_gene: TRBV11-2
j_gene: TRBJ2-1
abundance: .
d_gene: TRBD2
CDR3nt: TGTGCCAGCAGCTTAGTCGGCGGGGGGGTCAACAATGAGCAGTTCTTC
CDR3aa: CASSLVGGGVNNEQFF

v_gene: TRBV6-5
j_gene: TRBJ2-7
abundance: .
d_gene: .
CDR3nt: TGTGCCAGCAGACAGGCCTACGAGCAGTACTTC
CDR3aa: CASRQAYEQYF

v_gene: TRBV27
j_gene: TRBJ1-2
abundance: .
d_gene: .
CDR3nt: TGTGCCAGCAAAGGGGAGGGTTACTATGGCTACACCTTC
CDR3aa: CASKGEGYYGYTF

v_gene: TRBV7-9
j_gene: TRBJ1-6
abundance: .
d_gene: .
CDR3nt: TGTGCCAGCAGCTTAGGTCGGGGGGCAGGATATAATTCACCCCTCCACTTT
CDR3aa: CASSLGRGAGYNSPLHF

v_gene: TRBV30
j_gene: TRBJ1-1
abundance: .
d_gene: .
CDR3nt: TGTGCCTGGAGTGTCTCAGGGGTCACTGAAGCTTTCTTT
CDR3aa: CAWSVSGVTEAFF

v_gene: TRBV24-1
j_gene: TRBJ2-3
abundance: .
d_gene: .
CDR3nt: TGTGCCACCAGTGATCCAAAGACTGGGGATACGCAGTATTTT
CDR3aa: CATSDPKTGDTQYF

v_gene: TRBV20-1
j_gene: TRBJ2-3
abundance: .
d_gene: TRBD1
CDR3nt: TGCAGTGCGGGACAGGCAGATACGCAGTATTTT
CDR3aa: CSAGQADTQYF

v_gene: TRBV18
j_gene: TRBJ1-1
abundance: few
d_gene: .
CDR3nt: TGTGCCAGCTCACCACCTACAGGGCTAATAGGCGGAGCTTTCTTT
CDR3aa: CASSPPTGLIGGAFF

v_gene: TRBV11-3
j_gene: TRBJ2-1
abundance: .
d_gene: .
CDR3nt: TGTGCCAGCAGCTTAAGCCCTCTCACCTACAATGAGCAGTTCTTC
CDR3aa: CASSLSPLTYNEQFF

v_gene: TRBV6-5
j_gene: TRBJ1-6
abundance: .
d_gene: .
CDR3nt: TGTGCCAGCAGTCAAACAGGGCTTTCACCCCTCCACTTT
CDR3aa: CASSQTGLSPLHF

v_gene: TRBV5-1
j_gene: TRBJ1-2
abundance: .
d_gene: .
CDR3nt: TGCGCCAGCTCCGGCGGGGGCGGCGTTAACTATGGCTACACCTTC
CDR3aa: CASSGGGGVNYGYTF

v_gene: TRBV7-9
j_gene: TRBJ1-2
abundance: .
d_gene: .
CDR3nt: TGTGCCAGCAGCTCTCAGGGGAGTACTAACTATGGCTACACCTTC
CDR3aa: CASSSQGSTNYGYTF

v_gene: TRBV5-1
j_gene: TRBJ2-3
abundance: .
d_gene: TRBD2
CDR3nt: TGCGCCAGCAGCCTTGGGCGGGGGGGCCAGGATACGCAGTATTTT
CDR3aa: CASSLGRGGQDTQYF

v_gene: TRBV14
j_gene: TRBJ2-5
abundance: .
d_gene: .
CDR3nt: TGTGCCAGCAGCCAAGCAACCCTCTTAGCCCAGTACTTC
CDR3aa: CASSQATLLAQYF

v_gene: TRBV19
j_gene: TRBJ2-1
abundance: once
d_gene: TRBD2
CDR3nt: TGTGCCAGTAGTGCCCTGGGGGGGGGTACCTACAATGAGCAGTTCTTC
CDR3aa: CASSALGGGTYNEQFF

v_gene: TRBV28
j_gene: TRBJ1-1
abundance: .
d_gene: .
CDR3nt: TGTGCCAGCAGTTTTTCATTAGGACAGAATCCAGAAGCTTTCTTT
CDR3aa: CASSFSLGQNPEAFF

v_gene: TRBV24-1
j_gene: TRBJ1-5
abundance: .
d_gene: TRBD1
CDR3nt: TGTGCCACCAGTTCTAGGACAGGGCCTCAGCCCCAGCATTTT
CDR3aa: CATSSRTGPQPQHF

v_gene: TRBV7-9
j_gene: TRBJ1-1
abundance: once
d_gene: .
CDR3nt: TGTGCCAGCAGCTTAGTTGAGGGGAGGGGCACTGAAGCTTTCTTT
CDR3aa: CASSLVEGRGTEAFF

v_gene: TRBV11-3
j_gene: TRBJ2-1
abundance: .
d_gene: .
CDR3nt: TGTGCCAGCAGCCTGATTAGGGGGAGTGAGCAGTTCTTC
CDR3aa: CASSLIRGSEQFF

v_gene: TRBV30
j_gene: TRBJ1-1
abundance: .
d_gene: .
CDR3nt: TGTGCCTGGAAGAGGGAGAGTAAAGCTTTCTTT
CDR3aa: CAWKRESKAFF

v_gene: TRBV6-5
j_gene: TRBJ1-1
abundance: .
d_gene: TRBD1
CDR3nt: TGTGCCAGCAGCCACAGGGGTCTGAACACTGAAGCTTTCTTT
CDR3aa: CASSHRGLNTEAFF

v_gene: TRBV4-1
j_gene: TRBJ1-5
abundance: .
d_gene: .
CDR3nt: TGCGCCAGCAGCACCGCGGGACGCGGCCGTCTCCGGCCCCAGCATTTT
CDR3aa: CASSTAGRGRLRPQHF

v_gene: TRBV7-9
j_gene: TRBJ1-2
abundance: once
d_gene: .
CDR3nt: TGTGCCAGCAGCTTAGGGCAGAACTATGGCTACACCTTC
CDR3aa: CASSLGQNYGYTF

v_gene: TRBV11-3
j_gene: TRBJ1-1
abundance: .
d_gene: .
CDR3nt: TGTGCCAGCAGCTTCGGCGGGGCGGTATGGTCTGAAGCTTTCTTT
CDR3aa: CASSFGGAVWSEAFF

v_gene: TRBV11-2
j_gene: TRBJ2-3
abundance: .
d_gene: TRBD2
CDR3nt: TGTGCCAGCAGCTTAGATGGGGGGGACACAGATACGCAGTATTTT
CDR3aa: CASSLDGGDTDTQYF

v_gene: TRBV24-1
j_gene: TRBJ2-1
abundance: once
d_gene: TRBD1
CDR3nt: TGTGCCACCAGATCATCGGACAGGGGGGGGGATGAGCAGTTCTTC
CDR3aa: CATRSSDRGGDEQFF

v_gene: TRBV11-2
j_gene: TRBJ2-5
abundance: .
d_gene: TRBD2
CDR3nt: TGTGCCAGCAGCTTAGGGAGGCTAGCGGGAGGCCACCAAGAGACCCAGTACTTC
CDR3aa: CASSLGRLAGGHQETQYF

v_gene: TRBV7-9
j_gene: TRBJ1-4
abundance: .
d_gene: TRBD1
CDR3nt: TGTGCCAGCAGCTTGGACAGGACAGGGGCAGGCGAAAAACTGTTTTTT
CDR3aa: CASSLDRTGAGEKLFF

v_gene: TRBV5-4
j_gene: TRBJ1-1
abundance: .
d_gene: .
CDR3nt: TGTGCCAGCAGCCGTAGTATGACGGAGATGAACACTGAAGCTTTCTTT
CDR3aa: CASSRSMTEMNTEAFF

v_gene: TRBV9
j_gene: TRBJ1-1
abundance: .
d_gene: .
CDR3nt: TGTGCCAGCAGCTCAAAGCTGGGGGCCACTGAAGCTTTCTTT
CDR3aa: CASSSKLGATEAFF

v_gene: TRBV24-1
j_gene: TRBJ1-4
abundance: .
d_gene: TRBD1
CDR3nt: TGTGCCACCAGTGATGGGTCAGGGGGTGCAACTAATGAAAAACTGTTTTTT
CDR3aa: CATSDGSGGATNEKLFF

v_gene: TRBV18
j_gene: TRBJ2-6
abundance: .
d_gene: TRBD2
CDR3nt: TGTGCCAGCTCACCAGGGACTAGCGGGAGATTGGGGGCCAACGTCCTGACTTTC
CDR3aa: CASSPGTSGRLGANVLTF

v_gene: TRBV18
j_gene: TRBJ2-5
abundance: .
d_gene: .
CDR3nt: TGTGCCAGCTCATCGTCCGGGACTCAGCGAAGTTTGGGAGAGACCCAGTACTTC
CDR3aa: CASSSSGTQRSLGETQYF

v_gene: TRBV7-9
j_gene: TRBJ1-2
abundance: .
d_gene: TRBD1
CDR3nt: TGTGCCAGCAGCCCCTCCCGGGACAGGAGCTACACCTTC
CDR3aa: CASSPSRDRSYTF

v_gene: TRBV10-2
j_gene: TRBJ2-1
abundance: .
d_gene: TRBD2
CDR3nt: TGCGCCAGCAGGGCTCAGACTAGCGGCGCCTACAATGAGCAGTTCTTC
CDR3aa: CASRAQTSGAYNEQFF

v_gene: TRBV4-2
j_gene: TRBJ2-1
abundance: .
d_gene: .
CDR3nt: TGTGCCAGCAGCCAACCCCTATACAATGAGCAGTTCTTC
CDR3aa: CASSQPLYNEQFF

v_gene: TRBV27
j_gene: TRBJ2-7
abundance: .
d_gene: .
CDR3nt: TGTGCCAGCAGTTTATCGCCGGGATGGCCGGGACAATCGACCTACGAGCAGTACTTC
CDR3aa: CASSLSPGWPGQSTYEQYF

v_gene: TRBV5-4
j_gene: TRBJ1-5
abundance: .
d_gene: .
CDR3nt: TGTGCCAGCAGCTTTGGCGGGGATAGCAATCAGCCCCGGCATTTT
CDR3aa: CASSFGGDSNQPRHF